This T cell receptor beta chain was sequenced for a study of T cells in Graves' hyperthyroidism and ophthalmopathy. RNA transcripts were the template for amplifying TCR beta CDR3 regions. HTBI primers were used for first-round RT-PCR of the TCR CDR3. TCRdb re-called the multiplex PCR reads with MiXCR, one entry per CDR3 protein. The data show 500,000 to 650,000 distinct CDR3 sequences, 17% seen once. Germline CDR1 reads SNHLY; CDR2 reads FYNNEI. This CDR3 is built from 15 residues. V gave up 1 base and J gave up 2 bases, with 9 bases separating them. Study conclusions and caveats: Blood samples included most of the expanded thyroid clonotypes exceeding 0.001.

There are many counts of this clonotype. The target antigen is unknown. The V gene is TRBV2, the J gene TRBJ1-5; a weak D match, TRBD1 (5 bases). The sample taken for sequencing was blood. The origin of this receptor is a woman between 18 and 29 years old with Graves' ophthalmopathy. CDR3 nucleotides: TGTGCCAGCAGTGAAGAAGGGGTGGGCAATCAGCCCCAGCATTTT. Protein: CASSEEGVGNQPQHF.